A selection of T cell receptor beta chains follows, all from one sample in a study of metastatic and nonmetastatic thyroid tumors. TCRdb re-clonotyped the PCR reads through MiXCR. Of tens of thousands of clones listed, around 25% are singletons. The sample comprised blood. The receptors originated from a male donor with papillary thyroid cancer or a benign thyroid nodule (not recorded which). Some clones in this sample may be carry-over from other donors' samples. Each CDR3 is given with its conserved first and last residue. D genes are given only for firm matches. Only part of the rows carry a size: once, few, many, or a class if the clone is expanded.

v_gene,j_gene,d_gene,abundance,CDR3nt,CDR3aa
TRBV6-1,TRBJ1-4,TRBD1,medium-sized,TGTGCCAGCAGTCCCAGGGGGGGTGAGGAAAAACTGTTTTTT,CASSPRGGEEKLFF
TRBV5-1,TRBJ1-2,NA,NA,TGCGCCAGCAGCCCGGAAGTGGGGTACGGCTACACCTTC,CASSPEVGYGYTF
TRBV29-1,TRBJ2-3,TRBD1,many,TGCAGCGCAACACGGGACAGCCAGAGGGATACGCAGTATTTT,CSATRDSQRDTQYF
TRBV4-1,TRBJ2-7,TRBD1,many,TGCGCCAGCAGCCAAGTTGCAGGACAGGGGCGGGAGCAGTACTTC,CASSQVAGQGREQYF
TRBV19,TRBJ2-1,NA,NA,TGTGCCAGTAAGGATTGGGGACCGGGACTGCACAATGAGCAGTTCTTC,CASKDWGPGLHNEQFF
TRBV5-5,TRBJ2-3,NA,many,TGTGCCAGCAGCTTCCAGGGCAGCACAGATACGCAGTATTTT,CASSFQGSTDTQYF
TRBV10-3,TRBJ2-2,NA,many,TGTGCCATCAGGGGTCTCGCGGGCACCGGGGAGCTGTTTTTT,CAIRGLAGTGELFF
TRBV2,TRBJ2-3,TRBD2,many,TGTGCCAGCCAGACTAGCGGGAGTAAAGATACGCAGTATTTT,CASQTSGSKDTQYF
TRBV6-1,TRBJ1-2,NA,many,TGTGCCAGCAGTGAAAGGGGGGGAAAGTATGGCTACACCTTC,CASSERGGKYGYTF
TRBV4-2,TRBJ2-3,TRBD2,NA,TGTGCCAGCAGCCAGTCTACCGGGCTAGCGGGCACAGATACGCAGTATTTT,CASSQSTGLAGTDTQYF
TRBV7-3,TRBJ1-5,NA,many,TGTGCCAGCAGCTCAGACGGTAATCAGCCCCAGCATTTT,CASSSDGNQPQHF
TRBV14,TRBJ2-5,NA,many,TGTGCCAGCAGTCAACCCGGGGCCCAAGAGACCCAGTACTTC,CASSQPGAQETQYF
TRBV24-1,TRBJ2-1,NA,medium-sized,TGTGCCACCAGTGAACGGACAGTTCGCAATGAGCAGTTCTTC,CATSERTVRNEQFF
TRBV30,TRBJ2-7,TRBD2,medium-sized,TGTGCCTGGAGTTTCACCGGGACTAGGAGCTCCTACGAGCAGTACTTC,CAWSFTGTRSSYEQYF
TRBV6-2/TRBV6-3,TRBJ2-5,TRBD2,many,TGTGCCAGCACCCCCGGGACTAGCGGACACAAAGAGACCCAGTACTTC,CASTPGTSGHKETQYF
TRBV6-5,TRBJ1-1,NA,few,TGTGCCAGCAGTTACTCGACTCAGAACACTGAAGCTTTCTTT,CASSYSTQNTEAFF
TRBV6-1,TRBJ1-4,NA,few,TGTGCCAGCACCCTCGGGCGGAATAATGAAAAACTGTTTTTT,CASTLGRNNEKLFF
TRBV2,TRBJ2-7,NA,few,TGTGCCAGCAGTGAAAACCCATACTACGAGCAGTACTTC,CASSENPYYEQYF
TRBV2,TRBJ2-2,NA,many,TGTGCCAGCAGTGAAGCGCTTGGGGTGGCGGGGCTGAACACCGGGGAGCTGTTTTTT,CASSEALGVAGLNTGELFF
TRBV11-2,TRBJ2-1,NA,many,TGTGCCAGCAGCTTAGATCAGCCCAATGAGCAGTTCTTC,CASSLDQPNEQFF
TRBV18,TRBJ2-5,TRBD1,many,TGTGCCAGCTCACCCCAGGGACAGGCGGGAGAGACCCAGTACTTC,CASSPQGQAGETQYF
TRBV19,TRBJ1-2,NA,few,TGTGCCAGTAGTCTTCATGTGCCCTATGGCTACACCTTC,CASSLHVPYGYTF
TRBV28,TRBJ2-5,NA,many,TGTGCCAGCAGTTCAGGCGGGGTCCAGGAGACCCAGTACTTC,CASSSGGVQETQYF
TRBV30,TRBJ2-2,NA,NA,TGTGCCTGGATCATGGGGCGGGACACCGGGGAGCTGTTTTTT,CAWIMGRDTGELFF
TRBV5-1,TRBJ1-1,NA,NA,TGCGCCAGCAGCTTGAGGGAGGCGAACACTGAAGCTTTCTTT,CASSLREANTEAFF
TRBV28,TRBJ2-7,NA,few,TGTGCCAGCAGTTTAGAAGTGTTTGGCGAGCAGTACTTC,CASSLEVFGEQYF
TRBV6-5,TRBJ1-1,NA,many,TGTGCCAGCAGTTACACCGCCGGGACACGACCTGAAGCTTTCTTT,CASSYTAGTRPEAFF
TRBV6-1,TRBJ2-2,TRBD1,NA,TGTGCCAGCAACCCAGGGGGCTTTGGGGAGCTGTTTTTT,CASNPGGFGELFF
TRBV2,TRBJ1-2,NA,NA,TGTGCCAGCAGTCAGGGAAAGGGAGTCTCTGGCTACACCTTC,CASSQGKGVSGYTF
TRBV5-4,TRBJ1-4,NA,NA,TGTGCCAGCAGCTTGATAGGGGACGGTGAAAAACTGTTTTTT,CASSLIGDGEKLFF
TRBV5-1,TRBJ2-7,TRBD2,many,TGCGCCAGCAGCATCCGACTAGCGGCCTCCTACGAGCAGTACTTC,CASSIRLAASYEQYF
TRBV6-1,TRBJ1-5,NA,few,TGTGCCAGCCTTGGGGGTGCAGTTGGCAATCATCCCCAGCATTTT,CASLGGAVGNHPQHF
TRBV28,TRBJ2-7,NA,few,TGTGCCAGCAGGGACTACCGTTGGCAGTACTTC,CASRDYRWQYF
TRBV7-8,TRBJ2-2,NA,many,TGTGCCAGCAGCCCCTGGGCGGGTAGGGGCGGGGAGCTGTTTTTT,CASSPWAGRGGELFF
TRBV14,TRBJ1-2,NA,many,TGTGCCAGCAGCCCTTTCCGGGCGGAAGGCTACACCTTC,CASSPFRAEGYTF
TRBV19,TRBJ1-1,TRBD1,many,TGTGCCAGCCGGGACAGATACACTGAAGCTTTCTTT,CASRDRYTEAFF
TRBV30,TRBJ2-7,NA,once,TGTGCCTGGAGTGTAGAGGGAGTGGGACCCGAGCAGTACTTC,CAWSVEGVGPEQYF
TRBV5-1,TRBJ2-7,NA,NA,TGCGCCAGCAGCTTGGGTGGCGGCGGCTACGAGCAGTACTTC,CASSLGGGGYEQYF
TRBV4-2,TRBJ2-3,TRBD2,medium-sized,TGTGCCAGCAGCTCAAGGACCTTAGCGGGAGAAGGAGATACGCAGTATTTT,CASSSRTLAGEGDTQYF